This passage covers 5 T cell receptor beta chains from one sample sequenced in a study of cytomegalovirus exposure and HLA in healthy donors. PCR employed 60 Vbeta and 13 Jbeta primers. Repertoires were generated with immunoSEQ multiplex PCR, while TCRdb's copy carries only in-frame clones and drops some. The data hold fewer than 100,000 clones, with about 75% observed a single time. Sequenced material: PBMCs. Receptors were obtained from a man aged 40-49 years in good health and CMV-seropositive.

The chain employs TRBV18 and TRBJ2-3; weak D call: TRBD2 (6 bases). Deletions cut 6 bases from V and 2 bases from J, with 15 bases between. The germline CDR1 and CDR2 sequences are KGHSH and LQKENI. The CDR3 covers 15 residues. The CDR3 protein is CASSTLRGNTDTQYF. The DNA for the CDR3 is TGTGCCAGCTCCACCCTGCGGGGAAACACAGATACGCAGTATTTT.

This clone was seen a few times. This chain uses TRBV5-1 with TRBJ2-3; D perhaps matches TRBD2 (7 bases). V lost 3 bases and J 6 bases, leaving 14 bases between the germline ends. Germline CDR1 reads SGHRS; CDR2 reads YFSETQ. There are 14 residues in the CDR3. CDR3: CASSSRGAVDTQYF. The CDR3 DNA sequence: TGCGCCAGCAGCTCTCGGGGGGCCGTGGATACGCAGTATTTT.

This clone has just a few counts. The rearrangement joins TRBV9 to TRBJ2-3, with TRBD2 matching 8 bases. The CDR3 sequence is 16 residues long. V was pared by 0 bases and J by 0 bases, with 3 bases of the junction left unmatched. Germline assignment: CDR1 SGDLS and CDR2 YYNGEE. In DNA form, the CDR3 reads TGTGCCAGCAGCGTAGCGGGGGGGCCTAGCACAGATACGCAGTATTTT. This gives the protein CASSVAGGPSTDTQYF. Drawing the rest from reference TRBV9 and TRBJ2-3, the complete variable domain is DSGVTQTPKHLITATGQRVTLRCSPRSGDLSVYWYQQSLDQGLQFLIQYYNGEERAKGNILERFSAQQFPDLHSELNLSSLELGDSALYFCASSVAGGPSTDTQYFGPGTRLTVL.

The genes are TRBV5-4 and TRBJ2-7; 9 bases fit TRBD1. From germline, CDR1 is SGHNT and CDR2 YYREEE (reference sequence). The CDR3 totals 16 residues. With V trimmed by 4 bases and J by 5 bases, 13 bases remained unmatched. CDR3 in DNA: TGTGCCAGCAGCCCTGGGCCCGGGACAGGGCTCAACGAGCAGTACTTC. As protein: CASSPGPGTGLNEQYF.

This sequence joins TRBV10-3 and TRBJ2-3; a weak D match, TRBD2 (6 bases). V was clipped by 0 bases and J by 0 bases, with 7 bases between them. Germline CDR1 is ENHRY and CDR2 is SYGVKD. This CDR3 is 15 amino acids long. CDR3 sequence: CAISESGTSTDTQYF. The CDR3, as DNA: TGTGCCATCAGTGAGTCGGGGACTAGCACAGATACGCAGTATTTT.